One sample yielded the 6 T cell receptor beta chains listed below, sequenced in a study of cytomegalovirus exposure and HLA in healthy donors. It was with 60 Vbeta and 13 Jbeta primers that the PCR ran. Here immunoSEQ multiplex PCR was the method, and the copy in TCRdb shows in-frame clones only, minus some. The table records a few hundred thousand clones, 75% to 85% of them present only once. Sample: PBMCs. The receptors were gathered from a girl between 2 and 10 years old in good health and CMV-seronegative.

The gene calls are TRBV2 and TRBJ2-7; 7 bases fit TRBD2. The length of the CDR3 is 14 residues. Germline V lookup: CDR1 SNHLY, CDR2 FYNNEI. Trimming cost V 3 bases and J 3 bases; bases outside gene matches: 5. The CDR3 DNA follows: TGTGCCAGCAGTGATTATTCTAGCGGCTACGAGCAGTACTTC. Amino acids: CASSDYSSGYEQYF.

The chain links TRBV19 to TRBJ2-1; possibly TRBD2 for D (6 bases). This CDR3 is built from 14 residues. V dropped 1 base and J dropped 8 bases, with 12 bases sitting between them. The germline CDR1 and CDR2 sequences are LNHDA and SQIVND (reference sequence). CDR3 sequence: CASSIAPGGHEQFF. The CDR3 DNA reads TGTGCCAGTAGTATAGCCCCCGGGGGACATGAGCAGTTCTTC.

The chain employs TRBV28 and TRBJ1-1; 8 nucleotides match TRBD1. This CDR3 is built from 15 residues. CDR1 is MDHEN and CDR2 is SYDVKM in the germline V gene. The V gene end was trimmed by 4 bases and the J gene end by 0 bases; junction bases not matched to a gene: 4. This CDR3 reads CASSSSGQVNTEAFF. The CDR3 DNA reads as TGTGCCAGCAGTTCGTCGGGACAGGTGAACACTGAAGCTTTCTTT.

The chain is built from TRBV4-2 and TRBJ2-3; 12 bases align to TRBD2. CDR1 and CDR2 from the germline V gene are LGHNA and YNFKEQ. Unmatched junction bases numbered 3, after V lost 0 bases and J lost 5 bases. This CDR3 contains 16 residues. The CDR3 loop reads CASSQELAGGRDTQYF. CDR3 DNA sequence: TGTGCCAGCAGCCAAGAACTAGCGGGAGGACGAGATACGCAGTATTTT.

The CDR3 DNA sequence: TGTGCCAGCAAAAAGAGGGGGACAGGGGGAGAGACCCAGTACTTC. It encodes CASKKRGTGGETQYF. J is TRBJ2-5 and V is TRBV28, with 11 bases fitting TRBD1. CDR3 length: 15 amino acids. CDR1 is MDHEN and CDR2 is SYDVKM in the germline V gene. Losses at the gene ends were 7 bases for V and 4 bases for J; bases not matched to a gene: 8.

A few counts support this clone. The chain employs TRBV18 and TRBJ2-1, with 8 bases identical to TRBD1. The CDR3 spans 15 residues. Germline V gene lookup returns CDR1 KGHSH and CDR2 LQKENI. The V and J ends lost 6 bases and 4 bases, in that order; junction bases with no gene match: 8. The CDR3 spells CASSAGTGEYNEQFF. The CDR3 DNA follows: TGTGCCAGCTCCGCCGGGACAGGCGAGTACAATGAGCAGTTCTTC.